This T cell receptor beta chain was sequenced in a study of OX40 agonist ivuxolimab in advanced cancers. About the study: Treatment received earlier with anti-PD-1, anti-PD-L1 or anti-CTLA-4 agents was allowed, and over 35% had some. The study's findings and limits: CD8+ T cells (on average) carried more expanded clones than CD4+ T cells. Near-lowest levels of clonal expansion characterized partial responders at 0.1-3.0 mg/kg.

This clone was seen only once. Antigen specificity is unknown. Sequencing was performed with immunoSEQ multiplex PCR; in TCRdb, only in-frame clones are kept and a portion is missing. The sample lists approximately 57,000 clones, roughly 88% occurring once. Losses at the gene ends were 2 bases for V and 4 bases for J; bases not matched to a gene: 2. Germline V gene sequence: CDR1 SGHNT, CDR2 YYREEE (reference sequence). This CDR3 region has 15 residues. Patients with autoimmune history or systemic immunosuppression were excluded. This receptor was identified in an adult with an advanced solid tumor such as melanoma, head and neck, liver or kidney cancer. This chain links TRBV5-4 with TRBJ2-3, with TRBD2 identical over 12 bases. The specimen comprised CD4+ or CD8+ T cells sorted from blood, sampled in a trial of the OX40 agonist ivuxolimab. The CDR3 loop reads CASSLLAGGSDTQYF. The CDR3 nucleotides read TGTGCCAGCAGCTTACTAGCGGGAGGTTCAGATACGCAGTATTTT. The full variable domain, completed using reference TRBV5-4 and TRBJ2-3, is ETGVTQSPTHLIKTRGQQVTLRCSSQSGHNTVSWYQQALGQGPQFIFQYYREEENGRGNFPPRFSGLQFPNYSSELNVNALELDDSALYLCASSLLAGGSDTQYFGPGTRLTVL.